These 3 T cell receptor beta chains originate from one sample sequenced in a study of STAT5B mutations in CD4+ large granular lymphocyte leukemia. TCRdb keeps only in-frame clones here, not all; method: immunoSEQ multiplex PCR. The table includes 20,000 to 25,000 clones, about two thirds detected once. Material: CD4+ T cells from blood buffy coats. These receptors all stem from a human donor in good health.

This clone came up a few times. The chain's CDR3 is CASSSRANYGYTF. The CDR3 coding sequence is TGTGCCAGCAGCTCCAGAGCAAACTATGGCTACACCTTC. The gene calls are TRBV7-9 and TRBJ1-2; D gene uncertain. This CDR3 contains 13 residues. From germline, CDR1 is SEHNR and CDR2 FQNEAQ (reference sequence). V lost 4 bases, J lost 2 bases, and 8 bases lay in between.

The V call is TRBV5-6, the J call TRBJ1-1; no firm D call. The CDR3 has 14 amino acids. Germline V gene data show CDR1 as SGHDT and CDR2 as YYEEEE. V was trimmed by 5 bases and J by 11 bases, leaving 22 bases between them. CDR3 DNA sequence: TGTGCCAGCAGTCTGGCAGGCCAGCGGTCGGAGGCTTTCTTT. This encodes CASSLAGQRSEAFF.

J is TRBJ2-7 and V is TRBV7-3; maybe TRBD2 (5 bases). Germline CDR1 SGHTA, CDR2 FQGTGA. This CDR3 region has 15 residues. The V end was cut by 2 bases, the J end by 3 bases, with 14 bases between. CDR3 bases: TGTGCCAGCAGCTTAGGAGGCCTGTCGGTCTACGAGCAGTACTTC. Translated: CASSLGGLSVYEQYF.